One sample yielded the 31 T cell receptor beta chains listed below, sequenced in a study of control samples from healthy donors and cancer patients. Measured with immunoSEQ multiplex PCR; TCRdb has only the in-frame clones, and not every one. This sample yields some 78,000 clones, of which about 89% are seen a single time; about 7.6% belongs to the top ten. Sequencing was done on a sample of blood. The receptors here all came from a woman between 55 and 75 years old in good health.

This rearrangement joins TRBV15 to TRBJ2-7, with 9 positions matching TRBD2. This CDR3 region has 15 residues. Germline V gives CDR1 LNHNV, CDR2 YYDKDF (reference sequence). The junction had 3 bases not matched to a gene; V was cut back by 3 bases and J by 0 bases. CDR3 amino acids: CATSRRGRASYEQYF. The DNA for the CDR3 is TGTGCCACCAGCAGGCGCGGGAGGGCCTCCTACGAGCAGTACTTC.

The V and J genes are TRBV7-6 and TRBJ1-2; D remains unclear. V was trimmed by 2 bases and J by 3 bases, leaving 16 bases between them. The CDR3 is made up of 16 amino acids. CDR1 and CDR2 from the germline V gene are SGHVS and FNYEAQ. This CDR3 is CASSLRQYTGDYGYTF. CDR3 DNA: TGTGCCAGCAGCTTAAGACAATATACCGGCGACTATGGCTACACCTTC.

The rearrangement uses TRBV11-1 and TRBJ2-3; 9 bases align to TRBD2. There are 16 residues in the CDR3. Looked up from germline, CDR1 is SGHAT and CDR2 is FQDESV (reference sequence). V shed 5 bases and J 0 bases; nucleotides not matched to a gene: 6. The CDR3 region is CASSRLAEISTDTQYF. CDR3 in DNA: TGTGCCAGCAGCCGACTAGCGGAGATTAGCACAGATACGCAGTATTTT.

V gene TRBV28 combines with J gene TRBJ1-1, with D possibly matching TRBD1 (6 bases). Trimming pared 4 bases from V and 0 bases from J, leaving 18 bases between. This CDR3 has 17 residues. The germline V gene has CDR1 MDHEN and CDR2 SYDVKM. CDR3 protein: CASSWGGAGGVNTEAFF. CDR3 DNA sequence: TGTGCCAGCAGTTGGGGTGGGGCGGGGGGCGTGAACACTGAAGCTTTCTTT.

V and J are TRBV6-5 and TRBJ1-6; perhaps TRBD1 as D (6 bases). The germline V and J ends were trimmed by 2 bases and 7 bases, with 15 bases remaining between them. Germline CDR1 reads MNHEY; CDR2 reads SVGAGI. This CDR3 comprises 16 residues. CDR3 DNA sequence: TGTGCCAGCAGTTACGTTGGGACATGGGGAAATTCACCCCTCCACTTT. It specifies CASSYVGTWGNSPLHF.

The genes are TRBV6-6 and TRBJ2-7, with D uncertain. Looked up from germline, CDR1 is MNHNY and CDR2 is SVGAGI (reference sequence). The V and J ends lost 4 bases and 2 bases respectively, with 6 bases between them. The CDR3 loop spans 12 amino acids. CDR3 loop: CASSFLAYEQYF. DNA for the CDR3: TGTGCCAGCAGTTTCTTAGCCTACGAGCAGTACTTC.

The CDR3 spells CASSPGSYEQYF. In DNA, the CDR3 is TGTGCCAGCTCCCCAGGGTCCTACGAGCAGTACTTC. The chain employs TRBV25-1 and TRBJ2-7, with a tentative D call TRBD1 (5 bases). V lost 8 bases and J 1 base, leaving 9 bases between the germline ends. Germline CDR1 is MGHDK and CDR2 is SYGVNS. The CDR3 length is 12 residues.

The chain links TRBV10-3 to TRBJ2-7, with TRBD2 identical over 13 bases. This CDR3 contains 17 residues. V was pared by 0 bases and J by 4 bases, with 6 bases of the junction left unmatched. Germline V gene sequence: CDR1 ENHRY, CDR2 SYGVKD. The CDR3 sequence is CAISESRGTSGVYEQYF. The DNA for the CDR3 is TGTGCCATCAGTGAGTCAAGGGGGACTAGCGGGGTTTACGAGCAGTACTTC.

V and J are TRBV7-2 and TRBJ1-2; D is unresolved. This CDR3 contains 13 residues. V was shortened by 0 bases and J by 4 bases, with 6 bases between the two germline ends. Germline assignment: CDR1 SGHTA and CDR2 FQGNSA. The CDR3 here is CASSLASSYGYTF. DNA for the CDR3: TGTGCCAGCAGCTTAGCGAGTTCCTATGGCTACACCTTC.

V is TRBV4-1 and J is TRBJ2-5; TRBD1 matches 7 bases. Trimming cost V 4 bases and J 5 bases; bases outside gene matches: 4. The CDR3 is 13 amino acids. Germline CDR1 MGHRA, CDR2 YSYEKL. CDR3 protein: CASSLGRGETQYF. CDR3 nucleotide sequence: TGCGCCAGCAGCCTGGGCAGGGGGGAGACCCAGTACTTC.

In this sample, this clone turned up a few times. The V call is TRBV2, the J call TRBJ2-5; no reliable D call. The CDR3 is 12 amino acids. Germline CDR1 SNHLY, CDR2 FYNNEI. V lost 7 bases, J lost 5 bases, and 11 bases lay in between. CDR3 DNA sequence: TGTGCCAGCATGGGGTACGGGGAGACCCAGTACTTC. Its translation: CASMGYGETQYF. Variable domain in full (rest from reference TRBV2 and TRBJ2-5): EPEVTQTPSHQVTQMGQEVILRCVPISNHLYFYWYRQILGQKVEFLVSFYNNEISEKSEIFDDQFSVERPDGSNFTLKIRSTKLEDSAMYFCASMGYGETQYFGPGTRLLVL.

CDR3 protein: CASSQGDRAYGYTF. DNA of the CDR3: TGTGCCAGCAGCCAAGGGGACAGGGCCTATGGCTACACCTTC. The chain has TRBV3-1 (or the pseudogene TRBV3-2) and TRBJ1-2; TRBD1 aligns across 9 bases. This CDR3 is 14 amino acids long. V gave up 1 base and J gave up 4 bases; unmatched junction bases: 1. Germline V gene data show CDR1 as LGHDT and CDR2 as YNNKEL (reference sequence).

The V call is TRBV7-2, the J call TRBJ1-2; D gene uncertain. The CDR3 consists of 12 residues. Germline CDR1 reads SGHTA; CDR2 reads FQGNSA. Trimming took 3 bases from V and 8 from J, leaving 10 bases between them. The CDR3 loop is CASSFGRKGYTF. The CDR3 DNA reads TGTGCCAGCAGCTTCGGACGAAAGGGCTACACCTTC.

The chain links TRBV9 to TRBJ2-1, with 8 bases that match TRBD1. From germline, CDR1 is SGDLS and CDR2 YYNGEE. The CDR3 sequence is 15 residues long. V trimming: 3 bases; J trimming: 2 bases; junction bases outside the gene matches: 4. The CDR3: CASSARGQAYNEQFF. In DNA, the CDR3 is TGTGCCAGCAGCGCCCGGGGACAGGCCTACAATGAGCAGTTCTTC.

The CDR3 loop reads CSVGGQNYGYTF. Written as DNA, the CDR3 is TGCAGCGTTGGGGGACAGAACTATGGCTACACCTTC. The chain combines TRBV29-1 with TRBJ1-2, with 7 bases fitting TRBD1. With V trimmed by 4 bases and J by 2 bases, 1 base remained unmatched. Germline values: CDR1 SQVTM, CDR2 ANQGSEA. This CDR3 has 12 residues.

The chain uses TRBV4-3 and TRBJ2-1; a weak D match, TRBD1 (5 bases). The length of the CDR3 is 16 residues. Germline values: CDR1 LGHNA, CDR2 YSLEER. Trimming removed 0 bases from V and 0 bases from J, with 9 bases in between. The CDR3 coding sequence is TGCGCCAGCAGCCAAGATCTTGGGGCCTCCTACAATGAGCAGTTCTTC. Its protein is CASSQDLGASYNEQFF.

This clone was detected once. The rearrangement uses TRBV5-1 and TRBJ2-7; 9 bases align to TRBD2. The CDR3 length is 16 residues. The V gene end was trimmed by 0 bases and the J gene end by 2 bases; junction bases not matched to a gene: 6. CDR1 is SGHRS, CDR2 YFSETQ, per germline. CDR3 sequence (DNA): TGCGCCAGCAGCTTGGAGGCCGGGACTAGCCCCTACGAGCAGTACTTC. It encodes CASSLEAGTSPYEQYF.

V gene TRBV12-5 combines with J gene TRBJ1-6; 8 bases are a match to TRBD1. J was trimmed by 9 bases and V by 7 bases; bases with no gene match: 5. The germline gives CDR1 LGHNT, CDR2 FRNRAP. The CDR3 covers 13 residues. The chain's CDR3 is CASVDRVGSPLHF. CDR3 coding DNA: TGTGCTAGTGTGGACAGGGTCGGTTCACCCCTCCACTTT.

J is TRBJ1-2 and V is TRBV6-6; TRBD1 might be the D (5 bases). The CDR3 runs to 13 residues. Germline V gene data show CDR1 as MNHNY and CDR2 as SVGAGI (reference sequence). V shed 5 bases and J shed 4 bases, with 11 bases lying between them. CDR3 amino acids: CASSIDGGYGYTF. The CDR3 nucleotides are TGTGCCAGCAGTATTGACGGGGGCTATGGCTACACCTTC.

The chain links TRBV6-2 or TRBV6-3 to TRBJ1-5; D is uncertain. The V gene lost 6 bases and the J gene lost 2 bases, with 11 bases spanning the gap. The length of the CDR3 is 14 residues. Looked up from germline, CDR1 is MNHEY and CDR2 is SVGEGT. CDR3 region: CASSGFLGNQPQHF. DNA for the CDR3: TGTGCCAGCAGCGGGTTTTTGGGCAATCAGCCCCAGCATTTT.

This clone was found a few times. The gene calls are TRBV21-1 and TRBJ2-2; TRBD1, as called in the table, went unchecked against the DNA. TRBV21-1 is designated a pseudogene. The CDR3 is 14 residues long. The CDR3, as DNA: TGTGCCAGCAGCAACAGTGGGAACACCGGGGAGCTGTTTTTT. Residues: CASSNSGNTGELFF.

This clone was detected only a few times. The V and J genes are TRBV11-2 and TRBJ2-7; D is uncertain. In germline, CDR1 is SGHAT, CDR2 FQNNGV. V lost 4 bases and J lost 4, with 11 bases in between. The CDR3 consists of 13 residues. The CDR3 coding sequence is TGTGCCAGCAGCTACGTCTTTTTGTACGAGCAGTACTTC. Translation: CASSYVFLYEQYF.

The rearrangement uses TRBV10-3 and TRBJ1-1; 8 positions agree with TRBD1. The CDR3 consists of 16 residues. CDR1 is ENHRY and CDR2 is SYGVKD in the germline V gene. The J segment lost 4 bases and the V segment lost 6 bases, leaving 13 bases of the junction unmatched. CDR3 residues: CAIRNPTGGRLTEAFF. CDR3 DNA: TGTGCCATCAGAAACCCAACAGGGGGAAGGCTCACTGAAGCTTTCTTT.

The chain combines TRBV6-5 with TRBJ1-2, with 7 bases fitting TRBD1. The CDR3 runs to 15 residues. Germline CDR1 MNHEY, CDR2 SVGAGI. V dropped 0 bases and J dropped 9; count of bases not matched to a gene: 10. The CDR3 bases are TGTGCCAGCAGTTACTCGAGACAGGGTGGTACGCGCTACACCTTC. Its translation: CASSYSRQGGTRYTF.

This chain links TRBV7-8 with TRBJ2-5; TRBD2 is a possible D gene (6 bases). The V end lost 0 bases, the J end lost 5 bases, and 19 bases lay between the germline ends. The CDR3 has 17 amino acids. Germline values: CDR1 SGHVS, CDR2 FQNEAQ. The DNA for the CDR3 is TGTGCCAGCAGCTTAGCGGGCGGAGGGAAGGTTTGGGAGACCCAGTACTTC. Translating gives CASSLAGGGKVWETQYF.

The V call is TRBV18, the J call TRBJ1-5, with 10 bases identical to TRBD1. V lost 6 bases, J lost 6 bases, and 8 bases stayed unmatched. Germline values: CDR1 KGHSH, CDR2 LQKENI. The CDR3 is 15 residues long. The CDR3 here is CASSPDRGLSQPQHF. Here the CDR3 DNA reads TGTGCCAGCTCGCCAGACAGGGGGCTGAGTCAGCCCCAGCATTTT.

The chain uses TRBV29-1 and TRBJ2-2; 10 bases are a match to TRBD2. The CDR3 spans 15 residues. The V segment lost 4 bases and the J segment 1 base; nucleotides outside the gene matches: 3. CDR1 is SQVTM and CDR2 is ANQGSEA in the germline V gene. The CDR3 here is CSVVSGGMNTGELFF. For the CDR3, the DNA is TGCAGCGTTGTTAGCGGGGGGATGAACACCGGGGAGCTGTTTTTT.

This chain uses TRBV5-5 with TRBJ1-1; 7 positions match TRBD1. The germline V gene encodes CDR1 SGHKS and CDR2 YYEKEE (reference sequence). The CDR3 totals 14 residues. Unmatched junction bases numbered 9, after V lost 9 bases and J lost 1 base. The CDR3, as DNA: TGTGCCACCAGGAGGGGGCTCGGGAACACTGAAGCTTTCTTT. Its protein product is CATRRGLGNTEAFF. Full variable domain (remainder filled in from reference TRBV5-5 and TRBJ1-1): DAGVTQSPTHLIKTRGQQVTLRCSPISGHKSVSWYQQVLGQGPQFIFQYYEKEERGRGNFPDRFSARQFPNYSSELNVNALLLGDSALYLCATRRGLGNTEAFFGQGTRLTVV.

The V and J genes are TRBV11-3 and TRBJ2-6; possible D gene TRBD1, 6 bases. This CDR3 has 19 residues. CDR1 is SGHNT and CDR2 is YENEEA in the germline V gene. The V end lost 1 base, the J end lost 0 bases, and 16 bases lay between the germline ends. For the CDR3, the DNA is TGTGCCAGCAGCTTAGTGGGGGCCCGATTTCTCTCTGGGGCCAACGTCCTGACTTTC. Protein product: CASSLVGARFLSGANVLTF.

The chain joins TRBV19 to TRBJ1-4; D might be TRBD1 (6 bases). This CDR3 comprises 13 residues. V lost 4 bases and J 7 bases, leaving 10 bases between the germline ends. Germline-derived CDR1 and CDR2 are LNHDA and SQIVND (reference sequence). In DNA form, the CDR3 reads TGTGCCAGTAGTACAAACAGGGCTGAAAAACTGTTTTTT. Translation: CASSTNRAEKLFF.

The V and J genes are TRBV28 and TRBJ2-3; weak D call: TRBD2 (5 bases). Germline CDR1 reads MDHEN; CDR2 reads SYDVKM. The length of the CDR3 is 15 residues. V lost 6 bases to trimming and J lost 1 base, with 14 bases between them. CDR3 sequence (DNA): TGTGCCAGCAGCCCCGCCGGGCGGGGCACAGATACGCAGTATTTT. This sequence encodes CASSPAGRGTDTQYF.